The present T cell receptor beta chain was sequenced within a study of blood T cell repertoires in COVID-19. Whole-study context: The samples span acute and convalescent COVID-19 from the United States, Italy and Spain. The cDNA or gDNA used as material had been derived from T cells, B-cell-depleted T cells, or PBMCs.

The Seattle site enrolled patients during active infection and followed them longitudinally. In the original workflow: Estimation of nucleated cell counts relied on the amplification of reference gene primers. Sequenced by immunoSEQ multiplex PCR; TCRdb stores in-frame clones only, minus some. The V and J calls and clone size were taken over from that table, and D and trimming were inferred from the DNA. The data show about 330,000 clones, approximately 88% seen once. Germline loops: CDR1 SGHRS, CDR2 YFSETQ. This CDR3 spans 16 amino acids. Trimming cost V 4 bases and J 9 bases; bases outside gene matches: 13.

The sequenced sample consisted of peripheral blood. V is TRBV5-1 and J is TRBJ2-3; 11 positions match TRBD2. The source of this sequence is a young man with COVID-19, enrolled during active disease. CDR3 protein: CASSPVVAGGLKTQYF. The CDR3 coding sequence is TGCGCCAGCAGCCCGGTGGTAGCGGGGGGGTTGAAGACGCAGTATTTT.